This T cell receptor beta chain was profiled in a study of T cell repertoires in cytomegalovirus infection. Study summary: Selected CMV epitopes included recently identified HLA-C-restricted ones as well as well-studied HLA-B-restricted ones. An indication of both CMV infection and matching HLA type came from public TCR beta signatures. Study findings and constraints: HLA-C-restricted, CMV-specific TCR beta clonotypes were dominant ex vivo. Of the TCR beta families, the public ones yielded a cumulative frequency that identified carriers of CMV plus the relevant HLA.

Trimming stripped 3 bases from V and 5 bases from J, with 14 bases between. CDR1 and CDR2 from the germline V gene are SGHTA and FQGNSA. The CDR3 is 15 residues long. This clonotype came up many times. Antigen unknown. TCRdb itself ran the reads through MiXCR, one entry per CDR3 protein. The repertoire holds about 570,000 distinct CDR3 sequences, with around 40% as singletons. Material: cultured PBMCs, obtained from culture after CMV antigen stimulation. This TCR derives from a human donor in good health (CMV status not recorded). Some clones in this sample may be carry-over from other donors' samples. The genes are TRBV7-2 and TRBJ2-1; no definite D call. The CDR3 protein is CASSLGWHGNNEQFF. In nucleotides, the CDR3 is TGTGCCAGCAGCTTGGGGTGGCATGGTAACAATGAGCAGTTCTTC.